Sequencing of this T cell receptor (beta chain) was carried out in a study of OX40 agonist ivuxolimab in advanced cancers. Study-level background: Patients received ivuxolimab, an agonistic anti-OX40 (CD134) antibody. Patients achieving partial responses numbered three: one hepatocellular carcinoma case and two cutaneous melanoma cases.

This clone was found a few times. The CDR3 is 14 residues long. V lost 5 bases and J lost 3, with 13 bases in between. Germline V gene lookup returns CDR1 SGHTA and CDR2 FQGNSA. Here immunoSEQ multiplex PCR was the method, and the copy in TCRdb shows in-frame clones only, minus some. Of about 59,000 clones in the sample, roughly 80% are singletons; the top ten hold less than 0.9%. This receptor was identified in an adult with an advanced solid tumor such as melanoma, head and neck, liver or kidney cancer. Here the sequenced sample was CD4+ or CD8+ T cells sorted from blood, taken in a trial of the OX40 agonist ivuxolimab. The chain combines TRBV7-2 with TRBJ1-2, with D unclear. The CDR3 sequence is CASSPVSPYYGYTF. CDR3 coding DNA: TGTGCCAGCAGCCCTGTCTCACCGTACTATGGCTACACCTTC. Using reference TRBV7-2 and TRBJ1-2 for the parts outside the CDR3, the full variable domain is GAGVSQSPSNKVTEKGKDVELRCDPISGHTALYWYRQSLGQGLEFLIYFQGNSAPDKSGLPSDRFSAERTGGSVSTLTIQRTQQEDSAVYLCASSPVSPYYGYTFGSGTRLTVV.